The 21 T cell receptor beta chains listed next were all sequenced from one sample in a study of follicular helper T cells after annual influenza vaccination. Indicated time point: 2015-2016 season, 7 days after influenza vaccination. The data were produced by immunoSEQ multiplex PCR, yet TCRdb's version contains in-frame clones alone and is incomplete. The table records more than 9,000 clones, 70% to 90% of them present only once. Sequencing used CXCR5+ CD38- circulating T follicular helper cells from blood, obtained 7 days after influenza vaccination. Indicated subset: circulating Tfh, non-naive CD4+CXCR5+PD-1+ (ICOS+CD38+ or ICOS-CD38-). These receptors all come from an adult who received the influenza vaccine.

The chain has TRBV4-3 and TRBJ1-4; the D is unclear. The CDR3 length is 15 residues. The V gene lost 0 bases and the J gene lost 0 bases, with 5 bases spanning the gap. Germline V CDR1 and CDR2: LGHNA, YSLEER. The CDR3 sequence: CASSQETATNEKLFF. The CDR3 coding sequence is TGCGCCAGCAGCCAAGAAACAGCAACTAATGAAAAACTGTTTTTT.

The genes are TRBV7-6 and TRBJ1-1, with D hard to call. Germline V gene sequence: CDR1 SGHVS, CDR2 FNYEAQ. CDR3 size: 13 residues. V was clipped by 1 base and J by 0 bases, with 3 bases between them. CDR3 sequence (DNA): TGTGCCAGCAGCTTAGTCCTGAACACTGAAGCTTTCTTT. It translates to CASSLVLNTEAFF.

The rearrangement uses TRBV7-2 and TRBJ1-2; TRBD1 is a possible D gene (5 bases). Deletions cut 7 bases from V and 4 bases from J, with 19 bases between. The CDR3 totals 15 residues. CDR1 is SGHTA, CDR2 FQGNSA, per germline. CDR3: CASTQWTAGSYGYTF. DNA of the CDR3: TGTGCCAGCACCCAATGGACTGCAGGGAGCTATGGCTACACCTTC. The full variable domain, rest sourced from reference TRBV7-2 and TRBJ1-2, is GAGVSQSPSNKVTEKGKDVELRCDPISGHTALYWYRQSLGQGLEFLIYFQGNSAPDKSGLPSDRFSAERTGGSVSTLTIQRTQQEDSAVYLCASTQWTAGSYGYTFGSGTRLTVV.

This clone showed up just a few times. The J gene is TRBJ2-7, the V gene TRBV6-5; 11 nucleotides line up with TRBD1. CDR1 MNHEY and CDR2 SVGAGI come from the germline V gene. The V gene end was trimmed by 7 bases and the J gene end by 3 bases; junction bases not matched to a gene: 2. The CDR3 has 13 amino acids. The chain's CDR3 is CASKGTGGYEQYF. For the CDR3, the DNA is TGTGCCAGCAAAGGGACAGGGGGCTACGAGCAGTACTTC.

The chain combines TRBV10-3 with TRBJ1-1, with 7 bases identical to TRBD1. V shed 3 bases and J 5 bases; nucleotides not matched to a gene: 0. This CDR3 comprises 12 residues. Germline-derived CDR1 and CDR2 are ENHRY and SYGVKD. The CDR3 DNA reads TGTGCCATCAGTGACAGGGGGACTGAAGCTTTCTTT. Its translation: CAISDRGTEAFF.

J is TRBJ2-5 and V is TRBV7-2; D might be TRBD1 (6 bases). Between the trimmed V and J ends, which lost 5 bases and 2 bases, there was a span of 9 bases. The CDR3 consists of 13 residues. Per the germline V gene, CDR1 is SGHTA and CDR2 is FQGNSA. The chain's CDR3 is CASSRGQQETQYF. CDR3 in DNA: TGTGCCAGCAGCCGAGGACAGCAAGAGACCCAGTACTTC.

This chain connects TRBV4-3 to TRBJ1-4; D perhaps matches TRBD1 (5 bases). The germline V gene encodes CDR1 LGHNA and CDR2 YSLEER. CDR3 size: 14 residues. The ends were cut back, 0 bases at V and 8 bases at J, with 10 bases in the middle. The CDR3 is CASSQEAGKEKLFF. Written as DNA, the CDR3 is TGCGCCAGCAGCCAAGAAGCAGGGAAGGAAAAACTGTTTTTT.

The chain employs TRBV6-6 and TRBJ2-1, with 9 bases fitting TRBD2. The junction had 10 bases not matched to a gene; V was cut back by 7 bases and J by 9 bases. The CDR3 length is 14 residues. From germline, CDR1 is MNHNY and CDR2 SVGAGI (reference sequence). CDR3 residues: CASMGSGGSLEQFF. CDR3 DNA sequence: TGTGCCAGCATGGGTAGCGGGGGCTCTCTTGAGCAGTTCTTC.

The count of this clone is one. The chain carries TRBV30 and TRBJ2-1, with D unclear. CDR1 is GTSNPN, CDR2 SVGIG, per germline (reference sequence). The V end was cut by 3 bases, the J end by 8 bases, with 20 bases between. This CDR3 spans 15 amino acids. As DNA, the CDR3 is TGTGCCTGGAGAACCCCCAGTAATAGGATCGATGAGCAGTTCTTC. Protein: CAWRTPSNRIDEQFF.

This clone was picked up one time. V gene TRBV4-1 combines with J gene TRBJ1-2; D might be TRBD1 (6 bases). This CDR3 contains 15 residues. Germline loops: CDR1 MGHRA, CDR2 YSYEKL. V lost 4 bases and J 4 bases, leaving 16 bases between the germline ends. The CDR3 nucleotides are TGCGCCAGCAGCCCAAGACAGGTGGAGACCTATGGCTACACCTTC. The encoded protein is CASSPRQVETYGYTF.

CDR3 loop: CASSLGTAKEKLFF. Written as DNA, the CDR3 is TGTGCCAGCAGCTTAGGGACAGCGAAAGAAAAACTGTTTTTT. The chain carries TRBV5-5 and TRBJ1-4; 7 positions match TRBD1. There are 14 residues in the CDR3. V dropped 2 bases and J dropped 8; count of bases not matched to a gene: 6. CDR1 and CDR2 from the germline V gene are SGHKS and YYEKEE (reference sequence).

J is TRBJ1-1 and V is TRBV18, with a tentative D call TRBD1 (6 bases). Germline V gene data show CDR1 as KGHSH and CDR2 as LQKENI. With 2 bases removed from V and 1 base from J, the gap between germline ends came to 11 bases. The CDR3 extends over 15 amino acids. CDR3 sequence reads: CASSPGQLKNTEAFF. CDR3 bases: TGTGCCAGCTCACCAGGACAGCTCAAGAACACTGAAGCTTTCTTT.

This chain joins TRBV23-1 and TRBJ1-3, with 7 positions matching TRBD1. TRBV23-1 is marked as an open reading frame, function uncertain. This CDR3 comprises 15 residues. Trimming at V came to 7 bases and at J to 0 bases, leaving 6 bases not matched to a gene. The CDR3 protein is CASTPTGDSGNTIYF. The CDR3 coding sequence is TGCGCCAGCACTCCCACAGGGGACTCTGGAAACACCATATATTTT.

V usage is TRBV5-6 and J usage is TRBJ2-5; D unclear. The V end lost 4 bases, the J end lost 6 bases, and 13 bases lay between the germline ends. In germline, CDR1 is SGHDT, CDR2 YYEEEE. This CDR3 region has 13 residues. The CDR3 here is CASSKGGVQTQYF. The DNA of the CDR3 is TGTGCCAGCAGCAAAGGCGGAGTCCAGACCCAGTACTTC.

This sequence joins TRBV5-8 and TRBJ1-4; D is uncertain. V shed 1 base and J shed 4 bases, with 11 bases lying between them. This CDR3 region has 15 residues. In germline, CDR1 is SGHTS, CDR2 YDEGEE. CDR3 protein: CASSLKWVNNEKLFF. In DNA, the CDR3 is TGTGCCAGCAGCTTGAAGTGGGTTAATAATGAAAAACTGTTTTTT.

The J gene is TRBJ1-1, the V gene TRBV7-2, with unresolved D. CDR1 is SGHTA and CDR2 is FQGNSA in the germline V gene. The CDR3 is 13 amino acids. Deletions cut 5 bases from V and 5 bases from J, with 12 bases between. Here the CDR3 reads CASSLGLETEAFF. In nucleotides, the CDR3 is TGTGCCAGCAGCCTAGGGTTGGAAACTGAAGCTTTCTTT.

The chain recombines TRBV19 with TRBJ2-1, with D perhaps matching TRBD1 or TRBD2 (5 bases each). The V gene lost 10 bases and the J gene lost 8 bases, with 21 bases spanning the gap. The V gene's germline CDR1 is LNHDA and CDR2 SQIVND (reference sequence). This CDR3 region has 14 residues. The CDR3 here is CATTEGRALDEQFF. The CDR3 bases are TGTGCCACCACCGAGGGCAGGGCCTTGGATGAGCAGTTCTTC.

The rearrangement links TRBV7-6 to TRBJ1-3, with D perhaps TRBD1 (6 bases). The germline CDR1 and CDR2 sequences are SGHVS and FNYEAQ. V was trimmed by 5 bases and J by 2 bases, leaving 7 bases between them. The CDR3 is 13 amino acids. The CDR3 here is CASSRQAGNTIYF. The CDR3, as DNA: TGTGCCAGCAGCCGACAGGCTGGAAACACCATATATTTT.

The chain is built from TRBV4-2 and TRBJ2-3; 8 bases map to TRBD2. The V gene's germline CDR1 is LGHNA and CDR2 YNFKEQ. The CDR3 extends over 15 amino acids. Trimming cost V 4 bases and J 3 bases; bases outside gene matches: 6. DNA for the CDR3: TGTGCCAGCAGCCCGGGACTAGGGGGTACAGATACGCAGTATTTT. As protein: CASSPGLGGTDTQYF.

The chain has TRBV28 and TRBJ2-3, with 11 nucleotides matching TRBD2. The CDR3 covers 15 residues. Trimming cost V 2 bases and J 11 bases; bases outside gene matches: 9. Germline V CDR1 and CDR2: MDHEN, SYDVKM. As DNA, the CDR3 is TGTGCCAGCAGTTTAACTAGCGGGGGTAGTGTTAAGCAGTATTTT. Residues: CASSLTSGGSVKQYF. Based on the CDR3 plus reference TRBV28 and TRBJ2-3, the full variable domain is DVKVTQSSRYLVKRTGEKVFLECVQDMDHENMFWYRQDPGLGLRLIYFSYDVKMKEKGDIPEGYSVSREKKERFSLILESASTNQTSMYLCASSLTSGGSVKQYFGPGTRLTVL.

The gene calls are TRBV7-2 and TRBJ2-1; 10 nucleotides line up with TRBD1. Germline V CDR1 and CDR2: SGHTA, FQGNSA. The CDR3 is made up of 13 amino acids. V lost 5 bases to trimming and J lost 8 bases; unmatched junction nucleotides: 3. CDR3 sequence: CASSRDRGDEQFF. CDR3 nucleotide sequence: TGTGCCAGCAGCCGGGACAGGGGTGATGAGCAGTTCTTC.